This T cell receptor beta chain appears in the sequencing data of a study of cytomegalovirus exposure and HLA in healthy donors (dated by TCRdb to the late 2010s). For context, the study as a whole: According to a later analysis, one platform produced both the 100 to 150 validation repertoires and the 666 repertoires of the first cohort. The study aimed to test whether cataloging public T cell receptors could reveal signatures of past pathogen exposure. Along with the approximately 700-subject first cohort, a separate validation cohort of around 110 different subjects was used. High-throughput TCR immunosequencing, statistical association of individual TCRs with disease status, and machine learning were combined to predict cytomegalovirus infection status.

Donors formed part of the validation cohort, which comprised 120 subjects and was distinct from the first cohort of several hundred subjects. Overall results and qualifications from the work: The authors suggested that the approach could potentially be generalized to other disease states and immunological phenotypes. The classifier was reported to diagnose cytomegalovirus status with high specificity and sensitivity in both the original and validation cohorts. The study gave a list of 150 to 200 TCR beta chains associated with cytomegalovirus. Three of the identified cytomegalovirus-associated TCR beta chains were confirmed in vitro to be specific for cytomegalovirus antigens. Most TCR sequences were seen in very few donors, while some public TCRs were found in many individuals. All 120 repertoires were used to score co-occurrence in the validation cohort in a later analysis, because that analysis had no HLA typing for the cohort. In a later analysis, TCRs clustered in the first cohort were found to also tend to co-occur in the 100 to 150 validation repertoires, with 90% to 95% of cluster scores above 0.

About this clone itself: What antigen it recognizes has not been identified. Base qualities were left out, and no much larger clone turns up one base away.

The germline V gene gives CDR1 as SGHTA and CDR2 as FQGNSA. The CDR3 measures 14 amino acids from cysteine to phenylalanine. Of the read, only the CDR3 DNA is kept; its 42 bases are in frame from base 1. Relative to germline, V is 2 bases shorter and J is 0 bases shorter, with 5 bases between their ends. Libraries came from the immunoSEQ multiplex PCR assay. The study's own analysis went as follows. A statistical classification framework was built to diagnose cytomegalovirus status from the catalog of TCR beta chain sequences. TCRdb retrieved this table from immuneACCESS and kept in-frame rearrangements only. Not all clones are present; in checked studies, unresolved V genes account for under half, and no reason is known for the remainder. From that table come the V and J calls and clone size; the DNA was used to work out D and trimming. The sample table contains tens of thousands of clones; only one count was recorded for roughly 92% of them. The ten largest account for 1.1% of the sample.

The chain joins TRBV7-2 to TRBJ2-1, with the D segment identity uncertain. This clonotype was obtained from a woman aged 25 to 45 in good health and CMV-seropositive. The sequencing input was PBMCs. The CDR3 reads as follows: CASSLRSSYNEQFF. The bases read TGTGCCAGCAGCTTACGGAGCTCCTACAATGAGCAGTTCTTC.